The present TCR beta chain was sequenced within a study of blood T cell repertoires in COVID-19. Study in general: T cells, B-cell-depleted T cells, or PBMCs supplied cDNA or gDNA.

Repertoires were generated with immunoSEQ multiplex PCR, while TCRdb's copy carries only in-frame clones and drops some. The table lists 70,000 or so clones, about 85% of them singletons, with approximately 35% in the top ten. CDR1 and CDR2 (germline): SQVTM, ANQGSEA. This CDR3 is built from 13 residues. The V end was cut by 4 bases, the J end by 5 bases, with 14 bases between. The chain recombines TRBV29-1 with TRBJ1-2, with D possibly being TRBD1 (5 bases). This TCR derives from a woman of 80 years or more with active or convalescent COVID-19. Sequenced sample: peripheral blood. The CDR3 DNA follows: TGCAGCGTTGTAGCAGGGCCCAGTTATGGCTACACCTTC. Its translation: CSVVAGPSYGYTF.